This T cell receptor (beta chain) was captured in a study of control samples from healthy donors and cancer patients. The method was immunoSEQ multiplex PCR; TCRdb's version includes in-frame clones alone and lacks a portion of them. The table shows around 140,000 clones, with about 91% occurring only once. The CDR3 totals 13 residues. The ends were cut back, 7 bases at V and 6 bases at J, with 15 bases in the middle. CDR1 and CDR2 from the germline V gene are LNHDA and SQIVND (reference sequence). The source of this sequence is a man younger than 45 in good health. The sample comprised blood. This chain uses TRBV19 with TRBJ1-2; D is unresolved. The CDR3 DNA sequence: TGTGCCAGTAACAACCCCCCAGGTGATGGCTACACCTTC. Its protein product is CASNNPPGDGYTF.